These 23 T cell receptor beta chains were all obtained from the same sample, sequenced in a study of T-cell memory formation after mild COVID-19. From the 5' RACE reads, TCRdb called clonotypes with MiXCR, one entry per CDR3 protein. This table has some 330,000 distinct CDR3 sequences, roughly 20% appearing once. Sequencing was performed on PBMCs or a T cell subset sorted from them (not recorded which). The origin of the receptors is an adult woman who had mild COVID-19 (a few samples of this study predate the infection). Cell type and time point are not known.

The genes are TRBV5-6 and TRBJ2-7; D might be TRBD2 (5 bases). CDR3 length equals 14 residues. V gave up 4 bases and J gave up 4 bases, with 15 bases separating them. Germline V gene lookup returns CDR1 SGHDT and CDR2 YYEEEE. This CDR3 reads CASSLEDRRYEQYF. The CDR3 nucleotides are TGTGCCAGCAGCCTGGAGGATAGGAGGTACGAGCAGTACTTC. Full variable domain (outside the CDR3, taken from reference TRBV5-6 and TRBJ2-7): DAGVTQSPTHLIKTRGQQVTLRCSPKSGHDTVSWYQQALGQGPQFIFQYYEEEERQRGNFPDRFSGHQFPNYSSELNVNALLLGDSALYLCASSLEDRRYEQYFGPGTRLTVT.

The rearrangement links TRBV6-2 or TRBV6-3 to TRBJ1-5, with 7 bases fitting TRBD1. CDR1 is MNHEY, CDR2 SVGEGT, per germline. Losses at the gene ends were 0 bases for V and 3 bases for J; bases not matched to a gene: 11. This CDR3 is 18 amino acids long. CDR3 sequence: CASSYSWNRGRDNQPQHF. The CDR3 bases are TGTGCCAGCAGTTACTCGTGGAACAGGGGACGGGACAATCAGCCCCAGCATTTT.

The table lists this clonotype with a few counts. The genes are TRBV11-2 and TRBJ2-3; TRBD2 matches at 7 bases. V lost 1 base and J lost 5; bases outside the gene matches: 6. The germline V gene has CDR1 SGHAT and CDR2 FQNNGV. The CDR3 is made up of 15 amino acids. The CDR3 is CASSLGAGAIDTQYF. CDR3 DNA sequence: TGTGCCAGCAGCTTAGGGGCGGGAGCTATAGATACGCAGTATTTT. The full variable domain, with the rest looked up from reference TRBV11-2 and TRBJ2-3, is EAGVAQSPRYKIIEKRQSVAFWCNPISGHATLYWYQQILGQGPKLLIQFQNNGVVDDSQLPKDRFSAERLKGVDSTLKIQPAKLEDSAVYLCASSLGAGAIDTQYFGPGTRLTVL.

Only a few counts were recorded for this clonotype. The chain couples TRBV11-1 to TRBJ2-7, with D perhaps given as TRBD1 or TRBD2 (5 bases each). Trimming cost V 4 bases and J 2 bases, with 12 bases left between them. CDR1 and CDR2 (germline): SGHAT, FQDESV (reference sequence). The CDR3 extends over 14 amino acids. The CDR3 loop reads CASSSRGVAYEQYF. DNA for the CDR3: TGTGCCAGCAGCTCTCGAGGGGTGGCCTACGAGCAGTACTTC.

This chain connects TRBV6-6 to TRBJ1-1; tentative D call: TRBD1 (5 bases). The CDR3 loop spans 16 amino acids. Germline CDR1 MNHNY, CDR2 SVGAGI (reference sequence). V lost 2 bases and J lost 4, with 17 bases in between. CDR3 sequence reads: CASSYAGQGGGTEAFF. In DNA form, the CDR3 reads TGTGCCAGCAGTTACGCGGGGCAGGGAGGAGGCACTGAAGCTTTCTTT.

This clonotype was counted at least ten times. The chain couples TRBV4-2 to TRBJ2-7; TRBD1 agrees at 9 bases. The germline CDR1 and CDR2 sequences are LGHNA and YNFKEQ. The junction had 7 bases not matched to a gene; V was cut back by 1 base and J by 6 bases. The CDR3 covers 15 residues. The CDR3 sequence: CASSQVAGQGAEQYF. CDR3 sequence (DNA): TGTGCCAGCAGCCAAGTCGCGGGACAGGGAGCCGAGCAGTACTTC.

This chain connects TRBV12-3 or TRBV12-4 to TRBJ1-6, with 7 bases matching TRBD1. V shed 6 bases and J 7 bases; nucleotides not matched to a gene: 3. The CDR3 spans 13 residues. The CDR3 loop reads CASRGQFNSPLHF. As DNA, the CDR3 is TGTGCCAGCAGGGGACAGTTCAATTCACCCCTCCACTTT.

J is TRBJ2-7 and V is TRBV6-1; D may correspond to TRBD1 or TRBD2 (5 bases each). The CDR3 spans 14 residues. Per germline, CDR1 MNHNS and CDR2 SASEGT. V gave up 3 bases and J gave up 3 bases, with 12 bases separating them. The CDR3 sequence: CASSEYRTRYEQYF. CDR3 bases: TGTGCCAGCAGTGAGTACAGGACTCGCTACGAGCAGTACTTC.

The table lists this clonotype with a few counts. The rearrangement joins TRBV6-6 to TRBJ1-5; D gene unclear. Germline assignment: CDR1 MNHNY and CDR2 SVGAGI (reference sequence). CDR3 size: 15 residues. Trimming removed 3 bases at V and 1 base at J, with 10 bases between. The CDR3 nucleotides are TGTGCCAGCAGTTATGTTGGAGGAAGCAATCAGCCCCAGCATTTT. Residues: CASSYVGGSNQPQHF.

This clonotype was counted ten times or more. The V call is TRBV12-3 or TRBV12-4, the J call TRBJ1-1; D is uncertain. There are 14 residues in the CDR3. The V end was cut by 5 bases, the J end by 0 bases, with 10 bases between. Here the CDR3 DNA reads TGTGCCAGCAGTCCCAGGACGGTGAACACTGAAGCTTTCTTT. It specifies CASSPRTVNTEAFF.

This clonotype was counted only a few times. The chain carries TRBV24-1 and TRBJ2-1, with 8 bases fitting TRBD2. V was clipped by 4 bases and J by 8 bases; unmatched bases: 12. CDR3 length equals 16 residues. Germline assignment: CDR1 KGHDR and CDR2 SFDVKD. As DNA, the CDR3 is TGTGCCACCAGTGACCCTCCCCGGGAGGGACGGCATGAGCAGTTCTTC. Translated, it gives CATSDPPREGRHEQFF.

This clonotype was detected only a few times. The rearrangement links TRBV20-1 to TRBJ2-1, with 12 bases lining up with TRBD2. Germline V gives CDR1 DFQATT, CDR2 SNEGSKA (reference sequence). The CDR3 has 14 amino acids. V was clipped by 6 bases and J by 4 bases; unmatched bases: 4. CDR3 bases: TGCAGTGCCAGGACTAGCGGGATGTACAATGAGCAGTTCTTC. Amino acids: CSARTSGMYNEQFF.

The chain combines TRBV19 with TRBJ2-7; maybe TRBD1 (7 bases). Germline V CDR1 and CDR2: LNHDA, SQIVND (reference sequence). Trimming removed 2 bases from V and 0 bases from J, with 14 bases in between. The CDR3 consists of 16 residues. CDR3 protein: CASSITGTAGSYEQYF. CDR3 in DNA: TGTGCCAGTAGTATAACCGGGACAGCGGGCTCCTACGAGCAGTACTTC.

The table lists this clonotype with a few counts. This chain links TRBV12-3 or TRBV12-4 with TRBJ2-7; D is unclear. V was cut by 3 bases and J by 6 bases, with 9 bases left in between. The CDR3 sequence is 12 residues long. The CDR3 region has the DNA TGTGCCAGCAGTTTGGAGTTATCCGAGCAGTACTTC. Its protein is CASSLELSEQYF.

This clonotype was picked up a small number of times. The rearrangement links TRBV6-1 to TRBJ2-3; 10 nucleotides agree with TRBD2. V gave up 6 bases and J gave up 4 bases; unmatched junction bases: 7. The CDR3 totals 15 residues. Germline V gene data show CDR1 as MNHNS and CDR2 as SASEGT. CDR3 sequence (DNA): TGTGCCAGCAGCCCACTAGCGGGAACCGCAGATACGCAGTATTTT. This codes for CASSPLAGTADTQYF.

J is TRBJ1-1 and V is TRBV7-2; 7 bases are shared with TRBD1. Germline V gene data show CDR1 as SGHTA and CDR2 as FQGNSA. The CDR3 has 15 residues. V was clipped by 5 bases and J by 5 bases; unmatched bases: 11. The CDR3 DNA reads TGTGCCAGCAGCCATAACAGGGGAGGAAGGACTGAAGCTTTCTTT. As protein: CASSHNRGGRTEAFF. The variable domain in full, with the rest retrieved from reference TRBV7-2 and TRBJ1-1, is GAGVSQSPSNKVTEKGKDVELRCDPISGHTALYWYRQSLGQGLEFLIYFQGNSAPDKSGLPSDRFSAERTGGSVSTLTIQRTQQEDSAVYLCASSHNRGGRTEAFFGQGTRLTVV.

This clonotype came up a few times. V is TRBV4-1 and J is TRBJ2-5; a weak D match, TRBD2 (5 bases). The CDR3 runs 16 residues. CDR1 is MGHRA and CDR2 is YSYEKL in the germline V gene. The V gene lost 3 bases and the J gene lost 0 bases, with 14 bases spanning the gap. CDR3 region: CASSHPRTGYQETQYF. The CDR3 coding sequence is TGCGCCAGCAGCCACCCGCGGACGGGGTACCAAGAGACCCAGTACTTC.

CDR3 bases: TGTGCCAGCAGCTTGTTACAGGTTAGCGGGACCACAGATACGCAGTATTTT. Protein sequence: CASSLLQVSGTTDTQYF. V gene TRBV5-4 combines with J gene TRBJ2-3; 8 bases agree with TRBD2. Germline V gene sequence: CDR1 SGHNT, CDR2 YYREEE (reference sequence). Losses at the gene ends were 1 base for V and 2 bases for J; bases not matched to a gene: 9. The CDR3 extends over 17 amino acids.

The rearrangement joins TRBV20-1 to TRBJ2-7, with 7 nucleotides matching TRBD1. After removal of 3 bases from V and 0 bases from J, the junction contained 17 bases not matched to a gene. The CDR3 runs to 18 residues. Germline V gene sequence: CDR1 DFQATT, CDR2 SNEGSKA (reference sequence). The CDR3 region has the DNA TGCAGTGCTAGGCCCGCTCCGGGACAGATGTGGGACTCCTACGAGCAGTACTTC. Translation gives CSARPAPGQMWDSYEQYF.

The chain joins TRBV20-1 to TRBJ2-1; weak D call: TRBD2 (6 bases). From germline, CDR1 is DFQATT and CDR2 SNEGSKA (reference sequence). CDR3 length: 12 residues. V lost 3 bases and J 5 bases, leaving 8 bases between the germline ends. CDR3: CSASSGDNEQFF. The CDR3 nucleotides read TGCAGTGCTAGTAGCGGCGACAATGAGCAGTTCTTC.

This clonotype was observed many times. This chain joins TRBV24-1 and TRBJ2-1; D is perhaps TRBD1 (6 bases). Trimming shortened V by 3 bases and J by 0 bases, and 8 bases separated the two germline ends. The CDR3 extends over 15 amino acids. The V gene's germline CDR1 is KGHDR and CDR2 SFDVKD. The CDR3 DNA sequence: TGTGCCACCAGTGATCTACAGGGCTCCTACAATGAGCAGTTCTTC. Residues: CATSDLQGSYNEQFF.

V gene TRBV29-1 combines with J gene TRBJ1-1, with unresolved D. Germline-derived CDR1 and CDR2 are SQVTM and ANQGSEA. This CDR3 spans 11 amino acids. Trimming pared 6 bases from V and 6 bases from J, leaving 11 bases between. The CDR3 nucleotides are TGCAGCGTACCCGGAGGAGCTGAAGCTTTCTTT. Translation gives CSVPGGAEAFF.

This clonotype was seen a few times. This rearrangement joins TRBV11-2 to TRBJ2-1; no clear D gene. CDR3 length: 13 amino acids. The V end was cut by 5 bases, the J end by 8 bases, with 13 bases between. Germline V lookup: CDR1 SGHAT, CDR2 FQNNGV. The CDR3 nucleotides are TGTGCCAGCAGCCTATGGTCCGGGTATGAGCAGTTCTTC. Translation: CASSLWSGYEQFF.